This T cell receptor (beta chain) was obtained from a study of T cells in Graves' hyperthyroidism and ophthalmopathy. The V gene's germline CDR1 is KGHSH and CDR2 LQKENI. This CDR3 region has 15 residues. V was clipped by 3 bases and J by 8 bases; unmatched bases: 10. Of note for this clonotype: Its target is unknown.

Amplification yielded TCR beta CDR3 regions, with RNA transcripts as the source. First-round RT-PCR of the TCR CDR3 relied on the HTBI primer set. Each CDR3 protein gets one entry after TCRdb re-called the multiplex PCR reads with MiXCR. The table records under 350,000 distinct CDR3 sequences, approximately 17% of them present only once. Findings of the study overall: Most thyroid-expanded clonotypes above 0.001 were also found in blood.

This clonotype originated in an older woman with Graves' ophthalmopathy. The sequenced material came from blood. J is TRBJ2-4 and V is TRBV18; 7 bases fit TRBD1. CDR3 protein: CASSPPGQPRDIQYF. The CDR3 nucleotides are TGTGCCAGCTCACCTCCGGGACAGCCCCGGGACATTCAGTACTTC.